This paragraph reports one T cell receptor (beta chain). Antigen specificity is unknown. The source of the sample is a study of neurological immune-mediated disorders. Whole-study results and caveats: TCR clonal expansion peaked in HTLV-1-associated myelopathy patients and was lowest in multiple sclerosis patients. Expanded clones shared no CDR3 amino acid sequences across subjects, suggesting private repertoires in all groups.

V was trimmed by 1 base and J by 6 bases, leaving 12 bases between them. This CDR3 contains 14 residues. CDR1 is SGHTA, CDR2 FQGNSA, per germline. Each TCR transcript was tagged with a 10-nucleotide random UMI during 5'RACE. From the 5' RACE reads, TCRdb called clonotypes with MiXCR, one entry per CDR3 protein. The repertoire holds some 10,000 distinct CDR3 sequences, about 21% seen once, with 50% in the top ten. The sequenced sample was CD8+ T cells from blood. The source is a woman aged 55-70 years with HTLV-1-associated myelopathy (HAM/TSP). The chain has TRBV7-2 and TRBJ1-1, with no clear D. Here the CDR3 DNA reads TGTGCCAGCAGCTTAGGCGGTCGGGGTTCTGAAGCTTTCTTT. As protein: CASSLGGRGSEAFF.